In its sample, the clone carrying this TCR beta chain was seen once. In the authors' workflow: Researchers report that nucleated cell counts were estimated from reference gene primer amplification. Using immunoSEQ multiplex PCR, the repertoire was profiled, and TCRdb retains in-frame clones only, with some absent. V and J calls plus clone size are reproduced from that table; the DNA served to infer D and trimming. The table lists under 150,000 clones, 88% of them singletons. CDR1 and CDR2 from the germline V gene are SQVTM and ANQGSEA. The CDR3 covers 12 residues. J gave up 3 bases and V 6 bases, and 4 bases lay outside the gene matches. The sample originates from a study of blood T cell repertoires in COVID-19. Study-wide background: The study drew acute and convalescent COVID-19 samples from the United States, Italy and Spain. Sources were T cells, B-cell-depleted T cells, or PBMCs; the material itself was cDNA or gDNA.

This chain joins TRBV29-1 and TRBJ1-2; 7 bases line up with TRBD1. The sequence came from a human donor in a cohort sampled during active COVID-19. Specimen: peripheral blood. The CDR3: CSVDGQDYGYTF. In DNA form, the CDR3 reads TGCAGCGTCGACGGACAGGACTATGGCTACACCTTC.